One sample yielded the 25 T cell receptor beta chains listed below, sequenced in a study of molecular identifiers for immune sequencing clone quantification. TCRdb processed the PCR reads anew with MiXCR; each CDR3 protein has one entry. The sample shows about 7,800 distinct CDR3 sequences, about a third of them seen only once. Sequenced sample: naive CD8+ T cells from blood, with Jurkat cell RNA spiked in. The subset: FACS-sorted CD8+CD4-CCR7+CD45RA+ naive T cells. These receptors came from a human donor in good health. Some libraries in this study had Jurkat cell RNA spiked in.

The V gene is TRBV20-1, the J gene TRBJ2-7; D is possibly TRBD1 (6 bases). CDR3 length: 13 amino acids. V lost 3 bases to trimming and J lost 4 bases, with 13 bases between them. Germline assignment: CDR1 DFQATT and CDR2 SNEGSKA (reference sequence). CDR3 DNA: TGCAGTGCTAGTACAGGGTCCTTTTACGAGCAGTACTTC. This gives the protein CSASTGSFYEQYF.

This clonotype was found a few times. The chain combines TRBV20-1 with TRBJ2-7; 8 positions agree with TRBD2. The CDR3 is made up of 13 amino acids. CDR1 is DFQATT and CDR2 is SNEGSKA in the germline V gene (reference sequence). V dropped 4 bases and J dropped 3; count of bases not matched to a gene: 5. CDR3 loop: CSANGGEGYEQYF. CDR3 DNA sequence: TGCAGTGCTAACGGGGGGGAGGGCTACGAGCAGTACTTC.

Turning to this clonotype: At one boundary the junction diverges from the germline segment, which might be a read error. The chain has TRBV6-5 and TRBJ2-5, with D maybe TRBD1 (6 bases). The CDR3 runs to 14 residues. Germline CDR1 reads MNHEY; CDR2 reads SVGAGI. The CDR3 DNA reads as TGTGCCAGCAGTGACTCACAGGGAGTAGAGACCCAGTACTTC. Amino acids: CASSDSQGVETQYF.

The CDR3 coding sequence is TGCAGTGGCAGAACCCGGGACAGGGGTTACGAGCAGTACTTC. Translated: CSGRTRDRGYEQYF. This chain connects TRBV20-1 to TRBJ2-7, with 10 nucleotides matching TRBD1. V gave up 7 bases and J gave up 4 bases; unmatched junction bases: 10. This CDR3 has 14 residues. The germline CDR1 and CDR2 sequences are DFQATT and SNEGSKA (reference sequence).

V and J are TRBV4-3 and TRBJ2-4; D is undetermined. Germline V CDR1 and CDR2: LGHNA, YSLEER. Between the trimmed V and J ends, which lost 0 bases and 0 bases, there was a span of 12 bases. The CDR3 contains 17 residues. In DNA, the CDR3 is TGCGCCAGCAGCCAAGAGTGGGTCGGTTTAGCCAAAAACATTCAGTACTTC. It is translated as CASSQEWVGLAKNIQYF.

The V and J genes are TRBV4-3 and TRBJ2-7; unclear D gene. Germline CDR1 LGHNA, CDR2 YSLEER. The CDR3 length is 15 residues. Between the trimmed V and J ends, which lost 6 bases and 3 bases, there was a span of 18 bases. The CDR3: CASSPYHLQIYEQYF. The CDR3 DNA reads as TGCGCCAGCAGTCCCTATCACCTTCAGATCTACGAGCAGTACTTC.

The count of this clonotype is one. Being one base from a much bigger clone, this may be a read error. The gene calls are TRBV6-5 and TRBJ1-5; tentative D call: TRBD1 (5 bases). The CDR3 totals 14 residues. Per the germline V gene, CDR1 is MNHEY and CDR2 is SVGAGI. V was shortened by 8 bases and J by 2 bases, with 13 bases between the two germline ends. The CDR3 sequence is CASCPGGCNQPQHF. CDR3 coding DNA: TGTGCCAGCTGCCCCGGGGGGTGCAATCAGCCCCAGCATTTT.

About this clonotype itself: This may be a read error, as it is one base from a much larger clone. V is TRBV7-9 and J is TRBJ2-1; D uncertain. The CDR3 is made up of 17 amino acids. Germline V lookup: CDR1 SEHNR, CDR2 FQNEAQ (reference sequence). As DNA, the CDR3 is TGTGCCAGCAACACGAATAAGATTCCTGGCCCGTACAATGAGCGGTTCTTC. Protein sequence: CASNTNKIPGPYNERFF.

This clonotype is labeled medium-sized. DNA for the CDR3: TGTGCCAGCAGCGTTGGACAGGGCGGACAGCCCCAGCATTTT. Translated, it gives CASSVGQGGQPQHF. The V and J genes are TRBV9 and TRBJ1-5, with 8 bases that match TRBD1. The germline CDR1 and CDR2 sequences are SGDLS and YYNGEE. V gave up 2 bases and J gave up 7 bases; unmatched junction bases: 5. The CDR3 is 14 amino acids.

The sample holds one count of this clonotype. The V gene is TRBV2, the J gene TRBJ2-2, with D maybe TRBD1 (6 bases). Per the germline V gene, CDR1 is SNHLY and CDR2 is FYNNEI. The V end lost 5 bases, the J end lost 6 bases, and 31 bases lay between the germline ends. The CDR3 has 20 residues. The CDR3 here is CASSSTGAWGHGSRSGELFF. The CDR3 DNA sequence: TGTGCCAGCAGTTCCACCGGGGCTTGGGGACATGGATCAAGGTCCGGGGAGCTGTTTTTT.

The rearrangement uses TRBV9 and TRBJ2-2; D gene ambiguous. The CDR3 has 15 amino acids. Germline V gives CDR1 SGDLS, CDR2 YYNGEE. Trimming took off 2 bases at V and 5 bases at J, with 13 bases between the two ends. The CDR3 protein is CASSVRQAGTGELFF. As DNA, the CDR3 is TGTGCCAGCAGCGTGCGGCAGGCAGGAACCGGGGAGCTGTTTTTT.

As concerns this clonotype: This may come from a read error, since a much larger clone is one base off. The CDR3, as DNA: TGTGCCAGCAGCCCCCAGGGGAGCGAGCAGTACTTC. Translation gives CASSPQGSEQYF. V is TRBV7-9 and J is TRBJ2-7; D perhaps matches TRBD1 (6 bases). CDR1 is SEHNR and CDR2 is FQNEAQ in the germline V gene (reference sequence). This CDR3 comprises 12 residues. The V gene lost 5 bases and the J gene lost 6 bases, with 11 bases spanning the gap. The whole variable domain, remainder taken from reference TRBV7-9 and TRBJ2-7, is DTGVSQNPRHKITKRGQNVTFRCDPISEHNRLYWYRQTLGQGPEFLTYFQNEAQLEKSRLLSDRFSAERPKGSFSTLEIQRTEQGDSAMYLCASSPQGSEQYFGPGTRLTVT.

This clonotype turned up a few times. The V call is TRBV6-2 or TRBV6-3, the J call TRBJ1-1; D gene ambiguous. The CDR3 has 15 residues. Germline CDR1 is MNHEY and CDR2 is SVGEGT. Trimming left V 0 bases short and J 11 bases short, with 19 bases between. The DNA of the CDR3 is TGTGCCAGCAGTTACTCAAATTCCTTCCTTGGGGATGCTTTCTTT. Amino acids: CASSYSNSFLGDAFF.

As to this clonotype: This clone may be a read error of a much larger clone one base away. V is TRBV29-1 and J is TRBJ2-2, with 7 nucleotides matching TRBD1. CDR1 SQVTM and CDR2 ANQGSEA come from the germline V gene. This CDR3 is built from 14 residues. V lost 7 bases and J lost 5; bases outside the gene matches: 10. The CDR3 DNA reads as TGCAGCGATGCTGGGACAGAGAGTACCGGGGAGCTGTTTTTT. Translated, it gives CSDAGTESTGELFF.

This clonotype is categorized as medium-sized (0.01 to 0.1%). This chain joins TRBV7-9 and TRBJ2-3; no firm D call. This CDR3 comprises 12 residues. The V end lost 2 bases, the J end lost 3 bases, and 3 bases lay between the germline ends. CDR1 is SEHNR and CDR2 is FQNEAQ in the germline V gene (reference sequence). The CDR3 sequence: CASSLQTDTQYF. The CDR3 nucleotides read TGTGCCAGCAGCTTACAGACAGATACGCAGTATTTT.

The CDR3 protein is CSARDLGEASNQPQHF. In nucleotides, the CDR3 is TGCAGTGCTAGAGATTTGGGGGAGGCTAGCAATCAGCCCCAGCATTTT. The chain combines TRBV20-1 with TRBJ1-5; TRBD1 might be the D (5 bases). Per the germline V gene, CDR1 is DFQATT and CDR2 is SNEGSKA (reference sequence). V lost 0 bases and J 0 bases, leaving 12 bases between the germline ends. The CDR3 contains 16 residues.

With regard to this clonotype: One end of the junction fails to match germline, which may point to a read error. The V call is TRBV5-6, the J call TRBJ2-7; D unclear. The germline CDR1 and CDR2 sequences are SGHDT and YYEEEE. The CDR3 loop spans 13 amino acids. CDR3 coding DNA: TGTGCCAGCAGCTTGAGTTCTGGACCCCGTCCGCACTTC. Its protein is CASSLSSGPRPHF.

The chain joins TRBV12-3 or TRBV12-4 to TRBJ2-5, with a tentative D call TRBD1 (5 bases). Trimming stripped 2 bases from V and 1 base from J, with 17 bases between. The CDR3 is 17 amino acids. The CDR3 DNA reads as TGTGCCAGCAGTTTACCATTTCCAGGGTTGAGCCAAGAGACCCAGTACTTC. It is translated as CASSLPFPGLSQETQYF.

This chain connects TRBV6-2 or TRBV6-3 to TRBJ2-7; D perhaps matches TRBD2 (7 bases). Per germline, CDR1 MNHEY and CDR2 SVGEGT. The CDR3 length is 16 residues. V dropped 2 bases and J dropped 5 bases, with 19 bases sitting between them. The CDR3 region is CASSYDRAGAEDEQYF. In DNA form, the CDR3 reads TGTGCCAGCAGTTACGATCGTGCGGGGGCAGAGGACGAGCAGTACTTC.

This clonotype occurred a few times. The rearrangement uses TRBV7-6 and TRBJ2-7, with 11 bases matching TRBD2. V dropped 1 base and J dropped 4; count of bases not matched to a gene: 0. This CDR3 comprises 14 residues. Germline CDR1 and CDR2: SGHVS and FNYEAQ. The DNA for the CDR3 is TGTGCCAGCAGCTTAGGACTAGCGGGATACGAGCAGTACTTC. It is translated as CASSLGLAGYEQYF.

This clonotype was detected only once. The CDR3 does not end in the conserved phenylalanine or tryptophan, so this is likely a read error. This chain links TRBV7-9 with TRBJ2-3; D is possibly TRBD1 or TRBD2 (5 bases each). Per germline, CDR1 SEHNR and CDR2 FQNEAQ (reference sequence). The ends were cut back, 3 bases at V and 4 bases at J, with 17 bases in the middle. This CDR3 has 16 amino acids. The CDR3 nucleotides are TGTGCCAGCAGCTTTATATCCGGGACGAGAGCAGATACGCAGTATCTT. As protein: CASSFISGTRADTQYL.

This chain links TRBV4-3 with TRBJ2-7; possible D gene TRBD2, 6 bases. The germline gives CDR1 LGHNA, CDR2 YSLEER. V was shortened by 0 bases and J by 4 bases, with 19 bases between the two germline ends. This CDR3 has 17 residues. The CDR3 here is CASSQDLLVRGGYEQYF. The CDR3 DNA follows: TGCGCCAGCAGCCAAGATCTTCTGGTCAGAGGAGGGTACGAGCAGTACTTC.

This clonotype turned up a few times. The genes are TRBV14 and TRBJ2-7; 11 nucleotides match TRBD2. Germline CDR1 and CDR2: SGHDN and FVKESK. Unmatched junction bases numbered 5, after V lost 0 bases and J lost 4 bases. This CDR3 comprises 16 residues. CDR3 amino acids: CASSQDVLAGEYEQYF. The CDR3 nucleotides read TGTGCCAGCAGCCAAGATGTACTAGCGGGAGAGTACGAGCAGTACTTC. Variable domain in full (rest from reference TRBV14 and TRBJ2-7): EAGVTQFPSHSVIEKGQTVTLRCDPISGHDNLYWYRRVMGKEIKFLLHFVKESKQDESGMPNNRFLAERTGGTYSTLKVQPAELEDSGVYFCASSQDVLAGEYEQYFGPGTRLTVT.

This clonotype was seen more than once but under ten times. V usage is TRBV11-2 and J usage is TRBJ2-3; possible D gene TRBD2, 7 bases. The CDR3 contains 18 residues. Per the germline V gene, CDR1 is SGHAT and CDR2 is FQNNGV. The V gene lost 2 bases and the J gene lost 2 bases, with 20 bases spanning the gap. The CDR3 loop is CASSLLWGRGGPTDTQYF. The CDR3 DNA follows: TGTGCCAGCAGCTTACTCTGGGGCAGGGGAGGGCCCACAGATACGCAGTATTTT.

This rearrangement joins TRBV6-6 to TRBJ2-3; no firm D call. The CDR3 is made up of 14 amino acids. The ends were cut back, 2 bases at V and 0 bases at J, with 6 bases in the middle. Germline CDR1 is MNHNY and CDR2 is SVGAGI (reference sequence). CDR3: CASSYVLSTDTQYF. The DNA for the CDR3 is TGTGCCAGCAGTTACGTCCTCAGCACAGATACGCAGTATTTT.